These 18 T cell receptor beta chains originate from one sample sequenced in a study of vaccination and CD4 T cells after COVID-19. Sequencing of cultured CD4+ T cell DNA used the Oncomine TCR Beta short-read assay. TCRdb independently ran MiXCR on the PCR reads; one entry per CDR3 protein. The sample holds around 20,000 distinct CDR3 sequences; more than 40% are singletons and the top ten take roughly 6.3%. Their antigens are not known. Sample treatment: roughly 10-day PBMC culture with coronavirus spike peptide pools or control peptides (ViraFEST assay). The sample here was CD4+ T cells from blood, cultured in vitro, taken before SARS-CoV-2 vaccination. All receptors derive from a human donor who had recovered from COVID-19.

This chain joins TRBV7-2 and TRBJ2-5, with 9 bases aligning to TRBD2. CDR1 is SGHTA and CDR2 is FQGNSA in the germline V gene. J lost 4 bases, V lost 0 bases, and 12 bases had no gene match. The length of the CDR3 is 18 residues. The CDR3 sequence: CASSLARSGGGAIETQYF. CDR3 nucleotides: TGTGCCAGCAGCTTAGCGCGGTCAGGCGGGGGGGCAATAGAGACCCAGTACTTC.

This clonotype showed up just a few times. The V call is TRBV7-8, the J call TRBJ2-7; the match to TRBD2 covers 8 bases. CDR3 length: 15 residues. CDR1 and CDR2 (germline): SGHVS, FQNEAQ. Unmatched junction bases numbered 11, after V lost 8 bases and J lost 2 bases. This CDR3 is CASGTGGGLAYEQYF. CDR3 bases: TGTGCCAGCGGAACTGGGGGGGGACTAGCCTACGAGCAGTACTTC.

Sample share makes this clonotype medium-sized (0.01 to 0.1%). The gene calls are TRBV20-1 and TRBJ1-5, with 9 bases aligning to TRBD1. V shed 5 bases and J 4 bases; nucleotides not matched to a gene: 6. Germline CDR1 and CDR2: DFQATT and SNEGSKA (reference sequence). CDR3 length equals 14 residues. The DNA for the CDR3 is TGCAGTGCTGTCCGGGACAGGGCAAATCAGCCCCAGCATTTT. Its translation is CSAVRDRANQPQHF.

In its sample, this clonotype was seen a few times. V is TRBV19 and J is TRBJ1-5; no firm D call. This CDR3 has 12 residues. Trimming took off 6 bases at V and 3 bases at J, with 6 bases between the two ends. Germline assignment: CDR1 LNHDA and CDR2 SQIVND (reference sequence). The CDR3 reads CASSLTNQPQHF. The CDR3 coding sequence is TGTGCCAGTAGCCTTACCAATCAGCCCCAGCATTTT. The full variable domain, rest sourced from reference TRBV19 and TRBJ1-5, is DGGITQSPKYLFRKEGQNVTLSCEQNLNHDAMYWYRQDPGQGLRLIYYSQIVNDFQKGDIAEGYSVSREKKESFPLTVTSAQKNPTAFYLCASSLTNQPQHFGDGTRLSIL.

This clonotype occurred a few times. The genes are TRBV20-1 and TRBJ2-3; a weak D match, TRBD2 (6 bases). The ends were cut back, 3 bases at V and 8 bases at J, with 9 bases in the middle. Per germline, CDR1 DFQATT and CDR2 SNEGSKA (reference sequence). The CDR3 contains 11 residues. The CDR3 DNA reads TGCAGTGCTAGGGGAGGTCCTACGCAGTATTTT. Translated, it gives CSARGGPTQYF.

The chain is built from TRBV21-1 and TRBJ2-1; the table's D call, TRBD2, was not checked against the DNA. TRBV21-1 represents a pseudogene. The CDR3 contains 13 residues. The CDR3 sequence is CASSNRWTADNPF. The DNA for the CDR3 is TGTGCCAGCAGCAACCGATGGACTGCCGACAACCCCTTC.

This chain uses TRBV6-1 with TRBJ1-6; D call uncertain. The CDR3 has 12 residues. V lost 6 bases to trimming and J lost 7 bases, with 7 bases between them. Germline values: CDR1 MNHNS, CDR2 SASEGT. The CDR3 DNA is TGTGCCAGCAGCGCCCCGAATTCACCCCTCCACTTT. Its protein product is CASSAPNSPLHF.

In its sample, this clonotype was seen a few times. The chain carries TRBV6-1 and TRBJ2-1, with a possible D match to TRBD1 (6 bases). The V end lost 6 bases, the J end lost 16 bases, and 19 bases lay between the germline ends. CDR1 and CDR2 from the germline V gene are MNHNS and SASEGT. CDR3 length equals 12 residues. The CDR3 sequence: CASRRANRDSFF. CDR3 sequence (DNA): TGTGCCAGCAGGAGAGCCAACAGGGATAGCTTCTTC.

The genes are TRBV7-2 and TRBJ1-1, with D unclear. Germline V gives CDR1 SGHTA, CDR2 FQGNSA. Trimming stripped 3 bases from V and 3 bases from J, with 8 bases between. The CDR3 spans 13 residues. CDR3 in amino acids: CASSFTRDTEAFF. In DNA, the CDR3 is TGTGCCAGCAGCTTCACCCGGGACACTGAAGCTTTCTTT.

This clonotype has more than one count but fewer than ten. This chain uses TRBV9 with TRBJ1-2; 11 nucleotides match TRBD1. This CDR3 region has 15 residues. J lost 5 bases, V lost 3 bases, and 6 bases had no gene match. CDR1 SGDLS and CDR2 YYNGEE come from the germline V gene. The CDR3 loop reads CASSDGQGAGYGYTF. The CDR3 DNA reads TGTGCCAGCAGCGATGGACAGGGGGCAGGGTATGGCTACACCTTC. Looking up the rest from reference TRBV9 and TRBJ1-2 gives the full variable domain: DSGVTQTPKHLITATGQRVTLRCSPRSGDLSVYWYQQSLDQGLQFLIQYYNGEERAKGNILERFSAQQFPDLHSELNLSSLELGDSALYFCASSDGQGAGYGYTFGSGTRLTVV.

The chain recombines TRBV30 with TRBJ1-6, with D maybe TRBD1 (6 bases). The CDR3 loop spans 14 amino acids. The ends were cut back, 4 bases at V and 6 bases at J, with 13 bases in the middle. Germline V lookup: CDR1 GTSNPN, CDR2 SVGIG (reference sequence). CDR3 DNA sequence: TGTGCCTGGATGGGTAAACAGGGTAATTCACCCCTCCACTTT. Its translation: CAWMGKQGNSPLHF.

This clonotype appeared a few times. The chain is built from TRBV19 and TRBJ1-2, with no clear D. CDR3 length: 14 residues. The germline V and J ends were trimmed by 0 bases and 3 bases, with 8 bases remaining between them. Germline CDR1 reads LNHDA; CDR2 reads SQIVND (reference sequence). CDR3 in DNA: TGTGCCAGTAGTATAGATGACGGATACTATGGCTACACCTTC. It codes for CASSIDDGYYGYTF. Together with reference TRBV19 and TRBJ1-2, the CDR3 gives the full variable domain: DGGITQSPKYLFRKEGQNVTLSCEQNLNHDAMYWYRQDPGQGLRLIYYSQIVNDFQKGDIAEGYSVSREKKESFPLTVTSAQKNPTAFYLCASSIDDGYYGYTFGSGTRLTVV.

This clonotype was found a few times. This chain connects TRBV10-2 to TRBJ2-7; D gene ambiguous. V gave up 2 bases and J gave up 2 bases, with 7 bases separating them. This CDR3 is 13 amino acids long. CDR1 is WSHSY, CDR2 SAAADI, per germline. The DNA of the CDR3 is TGCGCCAGCAGTGAGCGGCAGACCTACGAGCAGTACTTC. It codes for CASSERQTYEQYF.

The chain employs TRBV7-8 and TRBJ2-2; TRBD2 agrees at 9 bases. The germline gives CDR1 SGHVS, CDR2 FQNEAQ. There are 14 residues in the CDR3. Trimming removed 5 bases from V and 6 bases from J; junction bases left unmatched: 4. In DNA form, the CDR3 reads TGTGCCAGCAGCCCCATAGCGGGAGCCGGGGAGCTGTTTTTT. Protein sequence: CASSPIAGAGELFF.

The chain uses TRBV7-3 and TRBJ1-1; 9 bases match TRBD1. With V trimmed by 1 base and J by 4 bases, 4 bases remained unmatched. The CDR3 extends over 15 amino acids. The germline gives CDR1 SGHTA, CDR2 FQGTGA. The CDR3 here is CASSLNPTGGTEAFF. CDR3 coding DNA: TGTGCCAGCAGCTTAAACCCGACAGGGGGCACTGAAGCTTTCTTT.

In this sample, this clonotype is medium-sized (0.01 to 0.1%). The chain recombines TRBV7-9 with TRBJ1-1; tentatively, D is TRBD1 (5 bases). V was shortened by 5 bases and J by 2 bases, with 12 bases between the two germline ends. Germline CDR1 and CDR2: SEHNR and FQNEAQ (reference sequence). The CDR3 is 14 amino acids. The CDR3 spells CASSGASFNTEAFF. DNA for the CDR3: TGTGCCAGCAGCGGGGCCTCCTTTAACACTGAAGCTTTCTTT.

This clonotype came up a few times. The CDR3: CASSGRTGNQPQHF. DNA for the CDR3: TGTGCCAGCAGTGGCCGAACAGGCAATCAGCCCCAGCATTTT. J is TRBJ1-5 and V is TRBV6-1; no firm D call. Trimming removed 4 bases at V and 2 bases at J, with 9 bases between. Per germline, CDR1 MNHNS and CDR2 SASEGT. This CDR3 is built from 14 residues.

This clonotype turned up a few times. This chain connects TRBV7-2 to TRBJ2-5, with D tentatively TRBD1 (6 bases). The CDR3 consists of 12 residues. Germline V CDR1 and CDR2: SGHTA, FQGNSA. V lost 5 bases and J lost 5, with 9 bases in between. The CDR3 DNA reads TGTGCCAGCAGCCCGCAGGGGGAGACCCAGTACTTC. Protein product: CASSPQGETQYF.